These 26 T cell receptor beta chains share one sample of origin, sequenced in a study of monozygotic twins with inflammatory bowel disease. For each CDR3 protein, TCRdb gives one entry from its re-call of the 5' RACE reads, without DNA. The listing contains around 100,000 distinct CDR3 sequences. The sequenced material came from blood. The receptors originated from a human donor with ulcerative colitis or Crohn's disease, or a healthy co-twin of an affected twin (not recorded which).

This chain joins TRBV29-1 and TRBJ2-5; TCRdb outputs TRBD1, but without DNA this stays unchecked. The CDR3 has 16 amino acids. Germline CDR1 reads SQVTM; CDR2 reads ANQGSEA. The CDR3 protein is CSVLPTGTLSQETQYF.

This sequence joins TRBV4-2 and TRBJ2-5; TCRdb calls TRBD2, which cannot be checked without DNA. The CDR3 covers 17 residues. Germline V gives CDR1 LGHNA, CDR2 YNFKEQ. The CDR3 sequence: CASSQVSRTSGAGAQYF.

The chain couples TRBV19 to TRBJ2-7; the TCRdb D gene call, TRBD1, has no DNA to confirm it. The germline gives CDR1 LNHDA, CDR2 SQIVND (reference sequence). The CDR3 sequence is 13 residues long. The CDR3 loop reads CASRSPPGNEQYF.

Here the CDR3 reads CASSPDSTTDYEQYF. V usage is TRBV7-2 and J usage is TRBJ2-7. CDR3 length: 15 amino acids. Germline lookup yields CDR1 SGHTA and CDR2 FQGNSA.

This chain joins TRBV5-1 and TRBJ2-2. Germline V gene sequence: CDR1 SGHRS, CDR2 YFSETQ. CDR3 length equals 11 residues. The chain's CDR3 is CASSLEWELFF.

The rearrangement links TRBV6-1 to TRBJ1-4; the TCRdb D gene call, TRBD1, has no DNA to confirm it. Germline V gives CDR1 MNHNS, CDR2 SASEGT. The CDR3 is 14 residues long. The CDR3 region is CASRGPGENEKLFF.

V gene TRBV7-2 combines with J gene TRBJ2-5; with no DNA, the TCRdb D assignment of TRBD2 cannot be verified. CDR1 SGHTA and CDR2 FQGNSA come from the germline V gene. The CDR3 extends over 12 amino acids. The chain's CDR3 is CASRTSQETQYF.

The V gene is TRBV20-1, the J gene TRBJ2-5. The germline V gene encodes CDR1 DFQATT and CDR2 SNEGSKA (reference sequence). The CDR3 totals 11 residues. The CDR3 sequence: CSAGQVESQYF.

The chain joins TRBV15 to TRBJ2-2. Looked up from germline, CDR1 is LNHNV and CDR2 is YYDKDF (reference sequence). CDR3 size: 14 residues. The chain's CDR3 is CATSRDRDTGELFF.

The V and J genes are TRBV25-1 and TRBJ2-2. Looked up from germline, CDR1 is MGHDK and CDR2 is SYGVNS. The CDR3 totals 13 residues. The chain's CDR3 is CAASSRFTGELFF.

The chain combines TRBV6-5 with TRBJ2-7; TCRdb returns TRBD1, unconfirmable since there is no DNA. This CDR3 is 13 amino acids long. Per the germline V gene, CDR1 is MNHEY and CDR2 is SVGAGI. The CDR3 is CASIGHDEYEQYF.

This chain links TRBV4-2 with TRBJ2-7; TCRdb proposes TRBD2, but this gene call is untestable without DNA. Germline V gene data show CDR1 as LGHNA and CDR2 as YNFKEQ. The CDR3 runs 18 residues. The CDR3 sequence is CASSHLTSSTTISYEQYF.

The gene calls are TRBV4-2 and TRBJ2-7; checking the TCRdb D call of TRBD1 is not possible without DNA. This CDR3 comprises 17 residues. The germline CDR1 and CDR2 sequences are LGHNA and YNFKEQ. CDR3 loop: CASSQVSLLRDIHEQYF.

V and J are TRBV20-1 and TRBJ2-1; TCRdb names TRBD2, which stays unverified in the absence of DNA. The CDR3 spans 16 residues. Germline values: CDR1 DFQATT, CDR2 SNEGSKA (reference sequence). CDR3 protein: CSARDPLAGAYNEQFF.

This chain connects TRBV7-3 to TRBJ1-1; the TRBD1 assignment by TCRdb is unverifiable without DNA. Germline V gene sequence: CDR1 SGHTA, CDR2 FQGTGA. The CDR3 contains 14 residues. The CDR3 protein is CASSPTRGSPEAFF.

The chain links TRBV27 to TRBJ2-4; there is no DNA to check the TCRdb D call of TRBD1. CDR1 is MNHEY and CDR2 is SMNVEV in the germline V gene (reference sequence). The CDR3 consists of 18 residues. CDR3 amino acids: CASSLLRGGSLAKNIQYF.

The chain recombines TRBV14 with TRBJ2-4; TCRdb's D gene call, TRBD2, goes unchecked for lack of DNA. Germline V gives CDR1 SGHDN, CDR2 FVKESK. The CDR3 has 19 amino acids. This CDR3 reads CASARASGSSIAAKNIQYF.

This rearrangement joins TRBV6-1 to TRBJ2-7; TCRdb's D call, TRBD2, is unchecked because there is no DNA. In germline, CDR1 is MNHNS, CDR2 SASEGT. The CDR3 length is 16 residues. The CDR3: CASRGVSGDSSYEQYF.

The chain employs TRBV20-1 and TRBJ1-1. The CDR3 covers 15 residues. From germline, CDR1 is DFQATT and CDR2 SNEGSKA (reference sequence). CDR3 region: CSARVSGALNTEAFF.

This chain links TRBV24-1 with TRBJ2-7. The CDR3 sequence is 14 residues long. Germline-derived CDR1 and CDR2 are KGHDR and SFDVKD. This chain's CDR3 is CATSDPRLGYEQYF.

The J gene is TRBJ2-1, the V gene TRBV7-3; the TCRdb D gene call, TRBD2, has no DNA to confirm it. The CDR3 covers 18 residues. Germline CDR1 reads SGHTA; CDR2 reads FQGTGA. CDR3: CASSPGLAGGIIYNEQFF.

This chain links TRBV5-5 with TRBJ2-4; the TCRdb D gene call, TRBD1, has no DNA to confirm it. This CDR3 comprises 13 residues. CDR1 and CDR2 from the germline V gene are SGHKS and YYEKEE (reference sequence). The CDR3 region is CASRPGTKNIQYF.

The CDR3 reads CASRKGQTLLNEQFF. V usage is TRBV7-8 and J usage is TRBJ2-1; TCRdb returns TRBD1, unconfirmable since there is no DNA. Per germline, CDR1 SGHVS and CDR2 FQNEAQ. This CDR3 has 15 amino acids. Combining the CDR3 with reference TRBV7-8 and TRBJ2-1 gives the whole variable domain GAGVSQSPRYKVAKRGQDVALRCDPISGHVSLFWYQQALGQGPEFLTYFQNEAQLDKSGLPSDRFFAERPEGSVSTLKIQRTQQEDSAVYLCASRKGQTLLNEQFFGPGTRLTVL.

This rearrangement joins TRBV7-2 to TRBJ2-5; the TRBD2 assignment by TCRdb is unverifiable without DNA. Germline CDR1 and CDR2: SGHTA and FQGNSA. CDR3 length equals 14 residues. The CDR3 sequence is CASSSGGSGETQYF. Using reference TRBV7-2 and TRBJ2-5 for the parts outside the CDR3, the full variable domain is GAGVSQSPSNKVTEKGKDVELRCDPISGHTALYWYRQSLGQGLEFLIYFQGNSAPDKSGLPSDRFSAERTGGSVSTLTIQRTQQEDSAVYLCASSSGGSGETQYFGPGTRLLVL.

The rearrangement uses TRBV19 and TRBJ2-7; TCRdb lists TRBD2, though no DNA is available to test this call. This CDR3 has 11 amino acids. The germline V gene has CDR1 LNHDA and CDR2 SQIVND (reference sequence). CDR3 amino acids: CSQAGNYEQYF. Full variable domain (outside the CDR3, taken from reference TRBV19 and TRBJ2-7): DGGITQSPKYLFRKEGQNVTLSCEQNLNHDAMYWYRQDPGQGLRLIYYSQIVNDFQKGDIAEGYSVSREKKESFPLTVTSAQKNPTAFYLCSQAGNYEQYFGPGTRLTVT.

V usage is TRBV19 and J usage is TRBJ2-7. CDR1 LNHDA and CDR2 SQIVND come from the germline V gene (reference sequence). The CDR3 covers 13 residues. CDR3 protein: CASSMNGVGEQYF.